This record covers a single T cell receptor beta chain. The antigen remains undetermined. These data belong to a study of OX40 agonist ivuxolimab in advanced cancers. Overall study context: Ivuxolimab, an agonist antibody against OX40 (CD134), was given to patients. Study-wide findings and caveats: Part of the nonresponder group also had normalized T-cell clonal expansion that was low. Dosing at 0.1 to 3.0 mg/kg was accompanied by clonal expansion of CD4+ and CD8+ blood T cells by week 6. Antigen specificity of clonally expanded peripheral T cells was not established.

Clones were read by immunoSEQ multiplex PCR, and TCRdb kept only the in-frame ones, dropping some. The profile shows around 78,000 clones, over 70% of them singletons. This sample comprised CD4+ or CD8+ T cells sorted from blood, obtained in a trial of the OX40 agonist ivuxolimab. The sequence came from an adult with an advanced solid tumor such as melanoma, head and neck, liver or kidney cancer.

CDR3 protein: CASSESTGGKEKLFF. The CDR3 bases are TGCGCCAGCAGTGAAAGCACAGGGGGCAAGGAAAAACTGTTTTTT. This chain uses TRBV10-1 with TRBJ1-4, with TRBD1 matching 9 bases. This CDR3 is 15 amino acids long. CDR1 and CDR2 from the germline V gene are WNHNN and SYGVQD (reference sequence). The junction had 7 bases not matched to a gene; V was cut back by 3 bases and J by 8 bases.